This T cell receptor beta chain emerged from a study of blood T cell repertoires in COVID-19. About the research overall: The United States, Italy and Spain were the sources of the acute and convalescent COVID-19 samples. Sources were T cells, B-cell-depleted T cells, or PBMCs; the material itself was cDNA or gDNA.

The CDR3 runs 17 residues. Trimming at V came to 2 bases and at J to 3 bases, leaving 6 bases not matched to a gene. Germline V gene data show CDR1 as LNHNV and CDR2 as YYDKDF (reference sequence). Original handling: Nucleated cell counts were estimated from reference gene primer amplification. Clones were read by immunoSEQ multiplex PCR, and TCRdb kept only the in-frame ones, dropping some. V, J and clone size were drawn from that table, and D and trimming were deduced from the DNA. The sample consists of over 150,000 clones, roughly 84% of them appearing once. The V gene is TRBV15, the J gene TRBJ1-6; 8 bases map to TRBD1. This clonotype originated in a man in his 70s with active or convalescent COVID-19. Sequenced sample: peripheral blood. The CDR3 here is CATSRSTGADYNSPLHF. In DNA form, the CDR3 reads TGTGCCACCAGCAGATCGACAGGGGCGGACTATAATTCACCCCTCCACTTT.